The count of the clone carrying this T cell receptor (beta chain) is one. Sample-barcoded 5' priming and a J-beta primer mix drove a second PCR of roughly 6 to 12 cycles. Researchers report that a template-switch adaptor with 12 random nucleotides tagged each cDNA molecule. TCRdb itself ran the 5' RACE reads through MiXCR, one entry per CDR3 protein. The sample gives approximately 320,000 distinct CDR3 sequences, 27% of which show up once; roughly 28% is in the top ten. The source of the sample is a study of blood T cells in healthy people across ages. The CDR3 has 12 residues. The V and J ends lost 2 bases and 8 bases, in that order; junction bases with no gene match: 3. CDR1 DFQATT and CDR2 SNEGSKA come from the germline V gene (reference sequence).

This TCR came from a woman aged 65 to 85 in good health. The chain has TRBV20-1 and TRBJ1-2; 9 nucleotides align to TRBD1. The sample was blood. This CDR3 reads CSARPGQGGYTF. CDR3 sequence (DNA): TGCAGTGCTAGACCGGGACAGGGAGGCTACACCTTC.